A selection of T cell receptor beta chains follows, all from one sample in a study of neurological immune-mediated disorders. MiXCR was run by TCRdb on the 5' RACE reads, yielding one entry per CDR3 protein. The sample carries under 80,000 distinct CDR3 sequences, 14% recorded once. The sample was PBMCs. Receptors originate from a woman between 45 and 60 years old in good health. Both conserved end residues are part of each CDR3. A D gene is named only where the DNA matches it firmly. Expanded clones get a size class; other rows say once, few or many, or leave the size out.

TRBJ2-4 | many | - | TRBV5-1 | CASSFGGTDQNIQYF | TGCGCCAGCAGCTTCGGAGGGACAGATCAAAACATTCAGTACTTC
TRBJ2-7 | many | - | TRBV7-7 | CASSPGTSGEQYF | TGTGCTAGCAGCCCCGGGACTTCAGGCGAGCAGTACTTC
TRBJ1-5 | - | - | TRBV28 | CASRAGGGNQPQHF | TGTGCCAGCAGAGCCGGTGGGGGCAATCAGCCCCAGCATTTT
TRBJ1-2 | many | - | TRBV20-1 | CSATGSTVVYGYTF | TGCAGTGCTACGGGATCGACAGTGGTCTATGGCTACACCTTC
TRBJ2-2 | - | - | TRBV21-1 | CASSKVDRDSLGTGELFF | TGTGCCAGCAGCAAAGTGGACAGGGACTCCCTGGGAACCGGGGAGCTGTTTTTT
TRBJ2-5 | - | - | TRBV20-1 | CSARETQYF | TGCAGTGCTCGGGAGACCCAGTACTTC
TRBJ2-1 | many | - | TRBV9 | CASRNEQFF | TGTGCCAGCCGGAATGAGCAGTTCTTC
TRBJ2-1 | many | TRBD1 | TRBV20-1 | CSARFYGTGDGNEQFF | TGCAGTGCTAGATTTTACGGGACAGGGGATGGCAATGAGCAGTTCTTC
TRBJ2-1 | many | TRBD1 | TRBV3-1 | CASSLRGQRSYNEQFF | TGTGCCAGCAGCCTACGGGGACAGCGATCCTACAATGAGCAGTTCTTC
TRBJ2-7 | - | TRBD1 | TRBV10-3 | CAIRARQGSNEQYF | TGTGCCATCAGGGCCCGACAGGGATCGAACGAGCAGTACTTC
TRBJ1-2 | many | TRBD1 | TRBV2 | CASRKTTGGVYGYTF | TGTGCCAGCAGGAAAACCACAGGGGGGGTCTATGGCTACACCTTC
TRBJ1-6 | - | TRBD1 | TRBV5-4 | CASSPDRVRSPLHF | TGTGCCAGCAGCCCAGACAGGGTTCGCTCACCCCTCCACTTT
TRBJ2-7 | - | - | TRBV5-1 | CASSSTTGLNYAQYF | TGCGCCAGCAGTTCCACGACAGGCTTGAACTACGCGCAGTACTTC
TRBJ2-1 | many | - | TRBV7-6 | CASSLVGITTGDYINEQFF | TGTGCCAGCAGCTTAGTAGGTATCACGACTGGGGATTACATCAATGAGCAGTTCTTC
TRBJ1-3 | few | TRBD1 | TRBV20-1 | CSVPDRGKGYTIYF | TGCAGTGTGCCTGACAGGGGAAAAGGGTACACCATATATTTT
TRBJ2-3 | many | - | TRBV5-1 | CASSLALSIHTDTQYF | TGCGCCAGCAGCTTGGCACTCAGTATTCACACAGATACGCAGTATTTT
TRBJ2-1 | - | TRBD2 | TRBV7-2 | CASSFQLADSYNEQFF | TGTGCCAGCAGCTTCCAACTAGCGGACTCCTACAATGAGCAGTTCTTC
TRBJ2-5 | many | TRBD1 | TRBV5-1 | CASSGGQGLETQYF | TGCGCCAGCAGCGGGGGACAGGGGCTGGAGACCCAGTACTTC
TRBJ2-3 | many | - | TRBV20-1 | CSARPVDTQYF | TGCAGTGCTCGACCGGTGGATACGCAGTATTTT
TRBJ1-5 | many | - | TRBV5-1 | CASSLEGAPNQPQHF | TGCGCCAGCAGCTTGGAAGGGGCTCCCAATCAGCCCCAGCATTTT
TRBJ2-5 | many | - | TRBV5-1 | CASSLAVDRQETQYF | TGCGCCAGCAGCTTGGCTGTGGACAGACAAGAGACCCAGTACTTC
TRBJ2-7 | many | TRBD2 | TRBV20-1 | CSAISGGSSYEQYF | TGCAGTGCTATTAGCGGGGGCAGCTCCTACGAGCAGTACTTC
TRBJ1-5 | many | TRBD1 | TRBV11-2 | CASSIQTGQPQHF | TGTGCCAGCAGCATACAGACAGGGCAGCCCCAGCATTTT
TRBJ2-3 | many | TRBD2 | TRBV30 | CAWSVLAGGTDTQYF | TGTGCCTGGAGTGTACTGGCGGGAGGTACAGATACGCAGTATTTT
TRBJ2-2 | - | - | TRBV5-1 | CASSLDTPRTGELFF | TGCGCCAGCAGCTTGGACACCCCGCGCACCGGGGAGCTGTTTTTT
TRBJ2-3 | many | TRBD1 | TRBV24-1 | CATSDQGGQGWRDTQYF | TGTGCCACCAGTGACCAGGGAGGACAGGGGTGGCGAGATACGCAGTATTTT
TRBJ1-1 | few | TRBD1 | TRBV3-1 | CASSQWDRGMNTEAFF | TGTGCCAGCAGCCAGTGGGACAGGGGGATGAACACTGAAGCTTTCTTT
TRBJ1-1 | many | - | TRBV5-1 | CASSLGLAYGDTEAFF | TGCGCCAGCAGCTTGGGGTTGGCGTATGGGGACACTGAAGCTTTCTTT
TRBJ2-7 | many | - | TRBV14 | CASSQDERAEQYF | TGTGCCAGCAGCCAAGACGAACGCGCCGAGCAGTACTTC
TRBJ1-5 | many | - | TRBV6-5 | CASSYSSGVQPQHF | TGTGCCAGCAGTTACTCGTCAGGGGTCCAGCCCCAGCATTTT
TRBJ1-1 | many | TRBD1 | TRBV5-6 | CASSYTGGLNTEAFF | TGTGCCAGCAGCTATACAGGGGGCCTGAACACTGAAGCTTTCTTT
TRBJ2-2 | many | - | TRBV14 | CASRQNANTGELFF | TGTGCCAGCAGACAGAACGCGAACACCGGGGAGCTGTTTTTT
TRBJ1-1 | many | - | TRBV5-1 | CASRDGTPNTEAFF | TGCGCCAGCAGAGACGGGACTCCAAACACTGAAGCTTTCTTT
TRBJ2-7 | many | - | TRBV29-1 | CSVGGGPTAYEQYF | TGCAGCGTTGGAGGGGGACCGACGGCCTACGAGCAGTACTTC
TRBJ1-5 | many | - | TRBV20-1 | CSARDRRNGDNQPQHF | TGCAGTGCTAGAGATCGGCGGAATGGGGACAATCAGCCCCAGCATTTT